This TCR beta chain was recovered during a study of blood T cell repertoires in COVID-19. This CDR3 has 19 residues. In germline, CDR1 is SGHVS, CDR2 FNYEAQ. V gave up 2 bases and J gave up 2 bases; unmatched junction bases: 13. Sequencing used immunoSEQ multiplex PCR; TCRdb keeps in-frame clones, though not all of them. Here the sample spans about 300,000 clones, approximately 84% being singletons. The receptor's source is a man aged 30-40 years who had recovered from COVID-19. The chain couples TRBV7-6 to TRBJ2-2; TRBD2 aligns across 8 bases. Sequencing was done on a sample of PBMCs or T cells enriched from blood (not recorded which). CDR3 protein: CASSLSQRESRTNTGELFF. As DNA, the CDR3 is TGTGCCAGCAGCTTATCACAGCGGGAGAGCCGAACCAACACCGGGGAGCTGTTTTTT. Drawing the rest from reference TRBV7-6 and TRBJ2-2, the complete variable domain is GAGVSQSPRYKVTKRGQDVALRCDPISGHVSLYWYRQALGQGPEFLTYFNYEAQQDKSGLPNDRFSAERPEGSISTLTIQRTEQRDSAMYRCASSLSQRESRTNTGELFFGEGSRLTVL.